This T cell receptor beta chain was sequenced in a study of OX40 agonist ivuxolimab in advanced cancers. TCRdb's table, derived via immunoSEQ multiplex PCR, lists solely in-frame clones and lacks some. This sample yields about 11,000 clones, of which over 60% are seen a single time; 33% belongs to the top ten. Autoimmune disease history or systemic immunosuppression meant exclusion. The CDR3 covers 15 residues. CDR1 and CDR2 (germline): SGHNT, YENEEA. Trimming took 0 bases from V and 4 from J, leaving 9 bases between them. Sample: CD4+ or CD8+ T cells sorted from blood, taken in a trial of the OX40 agonist ivuxolimab. This TCR was sampled from an adult with an advanced solid tumor such as melanoma, head and neck, liver or kidney cancer. This chain uses TRBV11-3 with TRBJ2-2, with D uncertain. The CDR3 is CASSLEEVGTGELFF. The CDR3 DNA follows: TGTGCCAGCAGCTTAGAGGAAGTTGGCACCGGGGAGCTGTTTTTT.